This T cell receptor (beta chain) was identified during a study of blood T cells in healthy people across ages. For the second PCR, which ran for about 6 to 12 cycles, a sample-barcoded 5' primer and a J-beta primer mix were used. TCRdb fed the 5' RACE reads into MiXCR, producing one record per CDR3 protein. The profile covers 1.8 million or so distinct CDR3 sequences, with around 42% appearing a single time and about 21% taken by the ten largest. The table lists this clonotype with many counts. Sequencing used blood. This clonotype was obtained from a human donor in good health.

CDR3: CASSRRRSNQPQHF. As DNA, the CDR3 is TGTGCCAGCAGTCGTCGTAGAAGCAATCAGCCCCAGCATTTT. The chain carries TRBV27 and TRBJ1-5; the D is unclear. The CDR3 runs 14 residues. Trimming took 5 bases from V and 1 from J, leaving 9 bases between them. Looked up from germline, CDR1 is MNHEY and CDR2 is SMNVEV (reference sequence).